This T cell receptor (beta chain) was identified in a study of cytomegalovirus exposure and HLA in healthy donors. Findings and caveats of the study: In an earlier analysis, in approximately 570 donors, most V segments appeared productive either ~87% or ~30% of the time.

Trimming stripped 5 bases from V and 4 bases from J, with 11 bases between. This CDR3 spans 13 amino acids. Germline CDR1 reads MNHEY; CDR2 reads SVGAGI. Primers included in the PCR were 60 Vbeta and 13 Jbeta primers. The table came from immunoSEQ multiplex PCR; TCRdb's copy has only in-frame clones and leaves some out. This sample has around 250,000 clones; around 90% occur once, and the top ten carry about 1.7%. In the case of this clone: Its antigen is unidentified.

The sample consisted of PBMCs. This clonotype was obtained from a girl aged 2 to 10 in good health and CMV-seronegative. V gene TRBV6-5 combines with J gene TRBJ1-2; the D gene is possibly TRBD1 (6 bases). This chain's CDR3 is CASSKGDTYGYTF. CDR3 coding DNA: TGTGCCAGCAGTAAAGGGGACACCTATGGCTACACCTTC.